One sample yielded the 20 T cell receptor beta chains listed below, sequenced in a study of blood T cells in healthy people across ages. The use of a sample-barcoded 5' primer and a J-beta primer mix characterized a second PCR of about 7 to 12 cycles. In TCRdb, the 5' RACE reads were re-called with MiXCR into one record per CDR3 protein. The sample lists around 800,000 distinct CDR3 sequences; 53% were seen once. The sample comprised blood. The receptor source for this set is an elderly man in good health.

This clonotype came up a few times. The V call is TRBV14, the J call TRBJ2-1, with 7 bases matching TRBD2. Trimming cost V 3 bases and J 5 bases; bases outside gene matches: 10. This CDR3 has 16 amino acids. Looked up from germline, CDR1 is SGHDN and CDR2 is FVKESK. Here the CDR3 DNA reads TGTGCCAGCAGCCATCCGCGCGGGAGATGGGACAATGAGCAGTTCTTC. This gives the protein CASSHPRGRWDNEQFF.

This chain connects TRBV7-2 to TRBJ1-1; the D is unclear. Trimming took 2 bases from V and 4 from J, leaving 2 bases between them. Germline CDR1 is SGHTA and CDR2 is FQGNSA. The CDR3 is 11 amino acids. CDR3 sequence: CASSLTTEAFF. The DNA of the CDR3 is TGTGCCAGCAGCTTAACCACTGAAGCTTTCTTT.

The J gene is TRBJ1-3, the V gene TRBV10-3; 9 bases are shared with TRBD1. This CDR3 spans 16 amino acids. Germline assignment: CDR1 ENHRY and CDR2 SYGVKD. The V gene end was trimmed by 5 bases and the J gene end by 0 bases; junction bases not matched to a gene: 5. The DNA for the CDR3 is TGTGCCATCAGTCGACAGGGGGTGAACTCTGGAAACACCATATATTTT. Translated, it gives CAISRQGVNSGNTIYF.

The CDR3 sequence: CSVGGLGTGGNTGELFF. The CDR3 region has the DNA TGCAGCGTTGGAGGGCTGGGGACAGGGGGAAACACCGGGGAGCTGTTTTTT. This chain connects TRBV29-1 to TRBJ2-2, with 11 bases identical to TRBD1. V shed 4 bases and J 2 bases; nucleotides not matched to a gene: 9. Germline V lookup: CDR1 SQVTM, CDR2 ANQGSEA. The CDR3 loop spans 17 amino acids.

This clonotype was detected many times. The chain couples TRBV24-1 to TRBJ2-3; 14 positions match TRBD2. The CDR3 length is 15 residues. V gave up 10 bases and J gave up 5 bases; unmatched junction bases: 7. Germline assignment: CDR1 KGHDR and CDR2 SFDVKD. Here the CDR3 reads CATRGTSGGGDTQYF. DNA for the CDR3: TGTGCCACGCGCGGGACTAGCGGGGGTGGAGATACGCAGTATTTT.

This clonotype came up a few times. The V gene is TRBV2, the J gene TRBJ2-7, with D possibly being TRBD1 (5 bases). Trimming pared 4 bases from V and 3 bases from J, leaving 13 bases between. CDR1 and CDR2 (germline): SNHLY, FYNNEI. The CDR3 loop spans 14 amino acids. CDR3 sequence: CASSAGFALYEQYF. The CDR3, as DNA: TGTGCCAGCAGTGCAGGGTTTGCCCTCTACGAGCAGTACTTC.

The chain links TRBV5-1 to TRBJ2-2; 7 bases are a match to TRBD2. In germline, CDR1 is SGHRS, CDR2 YFSETQ. The CDR3 consists of 14 residues. V shed 1 base, J shed 6 bases, and the junction held 3 bases outside the gene matches. The CDR3 loop reads CASSLSAGAGELFF. In nucleotides, the CDR3 is TGCGCCAGCAGCTTGTCGGCGGGGGCCGGGGAGCTGTTTTTT.

The CDR3 nucleotides read TGCGCCAGCAGCTTGCGACTAGCGGGAGTGGTACAAGAGACCCAGTACTTC. This sequence encodes CASSLRLAGVVQETQYF. The chain links TRBV5-1 to TRBJ2-5, with 12 positions matching TRBD2. The CDR3 has 17 residues. V dropped 1 base and J dropped 2; count of bases not matched to a gene: 6. Per germline, CDR1 SGHRS and CDR2 YFSETQ.

With regard to this clonotype: At one end, the junction sequence differs from germline, possibly due to a read error. V usage is TRBV7-6 and J usage is TRBJ2-6; unclear D gene. This CDR3 has 17 residues. Germline values: CDR1 SGHVS, CDR2 FNYEAQ. The CDR3 loop is CASSLFEGRPGTNVLTF. The CDR3 DNA sequence: TGTGCCAGCAGCTTATTTGAAGGGCGACCTGGGACCAACGTCCTGACTTTC. Full variable domain (rest looked up from reference TRBV7-6 and TRBJ2-6): GAGVSQSPRYKVTKRGQDVALRCDPISGHVSLYWYRQALGQGPEFLTYFNYEAQQDKSGLPNDRFSAERPEGSISTLTIQRTEQRDSAMYRCASSLFEGRPGTNVLTFGAGSRLTVL.

Only a few counts were recorded for this clonotype. V is TRBV7-2 and J is TRBJ2-3; D unclear. Per the germline V gene, CDR1 is SGHTA and CDR2 is FQGNSA. The CDR3 sequence is 13 residues long. V was cut by 5 bases and J by 0 bases, with 6 bases left in between. CDR3 DNA: TGTGCCAGCAGCACCGGGAGCACAGATACGCAGTATTTT. The encoded protein is CASSTGSTDTQYF.

This chain connects TRBV6-1 to TRBJ2-6, with D perhaps TRBD2 (6 bases). Trimming removed 5 bases at V and 0 bases at J, with 20 bases between. The CDR3 is 19 amino acids. Germline CDR1 is MNHNS and CDR2 is SASEGT. The CDR3 reads CASSTQPGVGSSGANVLTF. In DNA form, the CDR3 reads TGTGCCAGCAGTACCCAGCCGGGGGTGGGATCCTCTGGGGCCAACGTCCTGACTTTC.

This clonotype has only one observation. The chain carries TRBV28 and TRBJ2-7; no definite D call. The germline V gene encodes CDR1 MDHEN and CDR2 SYDVKM. V was shortened by 8 bases and J by 0 bases, with 17 bases between the two germline ends. The CDR3 contains 15 residues. CDR3 in DNA: TGTGCCAGCGGAAGCCCGACGATTTTCTCCTACGAGCAGTACTTC. This codes for CASGSPTIFSYEQYF.

This clonotype came up a few times. The chain recombines TRBV9 with TRBJ2-5; D tentatively reads TRBD1 or TRBD2 (5 bases each). This CDR3 region has 13 residues. Germline CDR1 is SGDLS and CDR2 is YYNGEE. The V and J ends lost 4 bases and 5 bases respectively, with 12 bases between them. In DNA, the CDR3 is TGTGCCAGCAGCCCCTGGGGCGGGGAGACCCAGTACTTC. Translating gives CASSPWGGETQYF.

The chain has TRBV6-5 and TRBJ2-7, with 9 positions matching TRBD1. CDR3 length: 14 amino acids. The J segment lost 4 bases and the V segment lost 5 bases, leaving 6 bases of the junction unmatched. The germline gives CDR1 MNHEY, CDR2 SVGAGI. In nucleotides, the CDR3 is TGTGCCAGCAGTCAGGACAGGGGCATGTACGAGCAGTACTTC. Translating it yields CASSQDRGMYEQYF.

This clonotype was observed a handful of times. The chain has TRBV29-1 and TRBJ2-7, with 8 bases that match TRBD1. The trim removed 6 bases at V and 3 bases at J, leaving 16 bases unmatched. Per germline, CDR1 SQVTM and CDR2 ANQGSEA. This CDR3 contains 16 residues. CDR3 loop: CSVGRDRGYGVYEQYF. The CDR3 bases are TGCAGCGTGGGCCGCGACAGGGGTTACGGGGTCTACGAGCAGTACTTC.

This clonotype was seen once. The genes are TRBV5-6 and TRBJ2-4, with a possible D match to TRBD2 (6 bases). The CDR3 has 14 amino acids. Germline CDR1 SGHDT, CDR2 YYEEEE. V lost 4 bases, J lost 13 bases, and 21 bases lay in between. CDR3 sequence: CASSPGGHSREQYF. The DNA of the CDR3 is TGTGCCAGCAGCCCCGGAGGGCACAGTCGTGAGCAGTACTTC.

The chain has TRBV27 and TRBJ2-7; TRBD1 matches at 7 bases. This CDR3 has 15 residues. With V trimmed by 3 bases and J by 5 bases, 10 bases remained unmatched. In germline, CDR1 is MNHEY, CDR2 SMNVEV (reference sequence). The CDR3 loop reads CASSLPGQPENEQYF. The CDR3 coding sequence is TGTGCCAGCAGTTTGCCGGGACAGCCAGAAAACGAGCAGTACTTC.

This clonotype was detected a few times. The chain combines TRBV27 with TRBJ2-1, with a possible D match to TRBD2 (6 bases). V was trimmed by 5 bases and J by 0 bases, leaving 17 bases between them. Germline CDR1 reads MNHEY; CDR2 reads SMNVEV (reference sequence). The CDR3 has 17 residues. CDR3 residues: CASSPGGGPSSYNEQFF. As DNA, the CDR3 is TGTGCCAGCAGTCCGGGTGGAGGGCCGAGCTCCTACAATGAGCAGTTCTTC.

Here the CDR3 reads CASSFLREETQYF. The CDR3 bases are TGTGCCAGCAGTTTTCTCCGGGAGGAGACCCAGTACTTC. The V call is TRBV28, the J call TRBJ2-5; D is perhaps TRBD2 (6 bases). CDR3 length: 13 residues. V lost 3 bases and J 5 bases, leaving 10 bases between the germline ends. Germline loops: CDR1 MDHEN, CDR2 SYDVKM.

This clonotype was detected once. CDR3 sequence reads: CASSLESQPSYNSPLHF. The CDR3 DNA reads TGTGCCAGCAGCTTGGAGAGCCAGCCCAGCTATAATTCACCCCTCCACTTT. The chain uses TRBV5-4 and TRBJ1-6; no firm D call. The CDR3 loop spans 17 amino acids. Deletions cut 0 bases from V and 3 bases from J, with 13 bases between. CDR1 and CDR2 (germline): SGHNT, YYREEE (reference sequence).